Listed below are T cell receptor beta chains from one sample, sequenced in a study of T cell repertoires in aging, cancer and after chemotherapy. TCRdb reanalysed the multiplex PCR reads using MiXCR and keeps one entry per CDR3 protein. The sample shows about 2,200 distinct CDR3 sequences, around three fifths of them seen only once. Sequencing was carried out using blood. The receptors derive from a human donor with a blood cancer. Each CDR3 is given with its conserved first and last residue. D genes are given only for firm matches. Only part of the rows carry a size: once, few, many, or a class if the clone is expanded.

TRBV6-6	TRBJ2-2	-	TRBD1	TGTGCCAGCAGTCCGACAGGGTTCACCGGGGAGCTGTTTTTT	CASSPTGFTGELFF
TRBV5-6	TRBJ2-5	-	TRBD1	TGTGCCAGCAGCCGTGAGGGACAGGGGCCAACAGAGACCCAGTACTTC	CASSREGQGPTETQYF
TRBV5-6	TRBJ2-7	-	-	TGTGCCAGCAGCTTGACGGGAGTGAGCGAGCAGTACTTC	CASSLTGVSEQYF
TRBV29-1	TRBJ2-2	-	TRBD2	TGCAGCGCCGGTAGCGGGGCGGCCGGGGAGCTGTTTTTT	CSAGSGAAGELFF
TRBV6-5	TRBJ2-7	-	TRBD1	TGTGCCAGCAGCCCCAACCGGGACAGCACCTACGAGCAGTACTTC	CASSPNRDSTYEQYF
TRBV5-4	TRBJ2-3	-	TRBD2	TGTGCCAGCAGCGCGTCTAGCGGATCAGATACGCAGTATTTT	CASSASSGSDTQYF
TRBV12-3/TRBV12-4	TRBJ2-3	few	-	TGTGCCAGCAGTTTGGGCAGGAGCCTTGATACGCAGTATTTT	CASSLGRSLDTQYF
TRBV11-3	TRBJ1-1	-	-	TGTGCCAGCAGCTTAGTTTCAGCGAACACTGAAGCTTTCTTT	CASSLVSANTEAFF
TRBV24-1	TRBJ1-2	few	-	TGTGCCACCGGGTCCGGGGACGGCTATGGCTACACCTTC	CATGSGDGYGYTF
TRBV19	TRBJ1-1	-	-	TGTGCCAGTATTTTGACAGGGAACACTGAAGCTTTCTTT	CASILTGNTEAFF
TRBV11-3	TRBJ2-7	once	-	TGTGCCAGCAGCTCCTTAGCGTCTCCGGGGTTGTACTTC	CASSSLASPGLYF
TRBV15	TRBJ2-7	-	TRBD1	TGTGCCACCAGCAGCCCGGACAGGGACGAGCAGTACTTC	CATSSPDRDEQYF
TRBV6-5	TRBJ2-5	-	TRBD1	TGTGCCAGCAGGTCCGGGACAGGGGGCAATGAGCAGTACTTC	CASRSGTGGNEQYF
TRBV11-3	TRBJ2-1	few	-	TGTGCCAGCAGCCTGTACCGGGACCAAAGGGGCAATGAGCAGTTCTTC	CASSLYRDQRGNEQFF
TRBV19	TRBJ2-1	-	TRBD2	TGTGCCAGTAGTCTAGCGGGGGGGACTCACAATGAGCAGTTCTTC	CASSLAGGTHNEQFF
TRBV12-3/TRBV12-4	TRBJ2-3	few	-	TGTGCCAGCACCTACGGGGATACGCAGTATTTT	CASTYGDTQYF
TRBV29-1	TRBJ2-5	-	-	TGCAGCGCTAACTCCGGAATGCCAGGGGCGACCCAGTACTTC	CSANSGMPGATQYF
TRBV11-1	TRBJ2-7	-	-	TGTGCCAGCAGTCCCTTGAGCTACGAGCAGTACTTC	CASSPLSYEQYF
TRBV6-6	TRBJ1-1	-	-	TGTGCCAGCAGTTACTCAGGGGCTGTCACTGAAGCTTTCTTT	CASSYSGAVTEAFF
TRBV7-6	TRBJ2-3	few	TRBD2	TGTGCCAGCAGCTTAAATAGCGGGACAGATACGCAGTATTTT	CASSLNSGTDTQYF
TRBV30	TRBJ2-1	few	-	TGTGCCTGGAGTGTGGTTTTCGAGCAGTTCTTC	CAWSVVFEQFF
TRBV12-3/TRBV12-4	TRBJ2-5	-	-	TGTGCCAGCAAAGGCGAGGATCAAGAGACCCAGTACTTC	CASKGEDQETQYF
TRBV5-6	TRBJ2-5	-	-	TGCGCCAGCAGCTTGAGGCGGACCCAAGAGACCCAGTACTTC	CASSLRRTQETQYF
TRBV6-5	TRBJ2-7	-	-	TGTGCCACCACTTCCGGGACATCTTACTCCTACGAGCAGTACTTC	CATTSGTSYSYEQYF
TRBV30	TRBJ2-7	-	TRBD1	TGTGCCTGGAGTACGGGACAGGGCGACGAGCAGTACTTC	CAWSTGQGDEQYF
TRBV6-5	TRBJ1-6	-	TRBD1	TGTGCCAGCAGCGGGACAGGGAATAATTCACCCCTCCACTTT	CASSGTGNNSPLHF
TRBV6-5	TRBJ2-3	-	-	TGTGCCAGCAGTTACCAGGCAACCCCTCTGAGGCATACGCAGTATTTT	CASSYQATPLRHTQYF
TRBV27	TRBJ2-7	-	TRBD2	TGTGCCAGCAGGGGACTAGCGAACAACTACGAGCAGTACTTC	CASRGLANNYEQYF
TRBV7-2	TRBJ2-3	once	-	TGTGCCAGCAGCTTCTTCGCAGATACGCAGTATTTT	CASSFFADTQYF
TRBV6-5	TRBJ2-1	few	TRBD2	TGTGCCAGCGTTTCGGGAGGGAACAATGAGCAGTTCTTC	CASVSGGNNEQFF
TRBV18	TRBJ2-5	-	TRBD1	TGTGCCAGCTCACCACCGGTCACAGGGGCCTATCCTCAAGAGACCCAGTACTTC	CASSPPVTGAYPQETQYF
TRBV30	TRBJ2-1	-	TRBD2	TGTGCCTGGGCACTAGCGGGAGTCCAAGGGTACAATGAGCAGTTCTTC	CAWALAGVQGYNEQFF
TRBV6-5	TRBJ2-1	-	-	TGTGCCAGCAGCTTGGGTAGGGGGTCCTACAATGAGCAGTTCTTC	CASSLGRGSYNEQFF
TRBV5-6	TRBJ2-4	-	-	TGTGCCAGCAGCTTATCGGCGGGAAACATTCAGTACTTC	CASSLSAGNIQYF
TRBV19	TRBJ1-4	-	-	TGTGCCAGTAGTCCCCTCGGGGGAACTAATGAAAAACTGTTTTTT	CASSPLGGTNEKLFF
TRBV7-9	TRBJ2-3	-	-	TGTGCCAGCAGCGGAAGGACCGCTAGCACAGATACGCAGTATTTT	CASSGRTASTDTQYF
TRBV6-1	TRBJ2-7	-	-	TGTGCCAGCAGTTACTGGTCAGGGACGTACGAGCAGTACTTC	CASSYWSGTYEQYF
TRBV7-2	TRBJ2-1	-	TRBD2	TGTGCCAGCAGCTTAGATTCACCAGCGGGGTACAATGAGCAGTTCTTC	CASSLDSPAGYNEQFF
TRBV29-1	TRBJ2-1	-	TRBD2	TGCAGCGTTGAAGAGGCGGCTAGCGGGAGGGGGTCCCAGTTCTTC	CSVEEAASGRGSQFF
TRBV29-1	TRBJ2-1	medium-sized	-	TGCAGCGTTGATCGCAACGGGAACTACAATGAGCAGTTCTTC	CSVDRNGNYNEQFF
TRBV6-5	TRBJ1-5	-	-	TGTGCCAGCAGTTACTCGCGTGGAGGGAAGCCCCAGCATTTT	CASSYSRGGKPQHF
TRBV6-1	TRBJ2-5	-	-	TGTGCCAGCAGTGAAGTCAGGGGTCCAGAGACCCAGTACTTC	CASSEVRGPETQYF
TRBV19	TRBJ2-1	-	TRBD2	TGTGCCAGTAGTTTGGGACTAGCGGGGGGAAATGAGCAGTTCTTC	CASSLGLAGGNEQFF
TRBV30	TRBJ1-2	few	TRBD1	TGTGCCTGGAGCCTGGACAGGGGTTATGGCTACACCTTC	CAWSLDRGYGYTF